Listed below are T cell receptor beta chains from one sample, sequenced in a study of T cell responses to AZD1222 COVID-19 vaccine. Here immunoSEQ multiplex PCR was the method, and the copy in TCRdb shows in-frame clones only, minus some. The repertoire consists of some 150,000 clones, with 90% to 95% occurring once and the leading ten covering about 2.8%. Sequencing used peripheral blood, obtained on day 0 of AZD1222 vaccination. These receptors were collected from an adult in good health. CDR3s include the opening cysteine and the closing phenylalanine or tryptophan. A D gene is named only where the DNA matches it firmly. A clone size is listed for some rows: how often the clone was seen (once, few, many), or a class if it is expanded.

d_gene,j_gene,abundance,v_gene,CDR3aa,CDR3nt
.,TRBJ1-1,.,TRBV7-9,CASSLVTEAFF,TGTGCCAGCAGCTTAGTAACTGAAGCTTTCTTT
.,TRBJ1-1,once,TRBV6-5,CASSYSRGSMNTEAFF,TGTGCCAGCAGTTACTCAAGGGGTTCTATGAACACTGAAGCTTTCTTT
.,TRBJ2-5,.,TRBV25-1,CASSDPYQETQYF,TGTGCCAGCAGTGATCCGTACCAAGAGACCCAGTACTTC
.,TRBJ2-7,.,TRBV24-1,CAPSIPWTGRRTYEQYF,TGTGCCCCGTCCATACCCTGGACGGGACGTCGGACATACGAGCAGTACTTC
.,TRBJ1-2,.,TRBV5-6,CASRQGGYGYTF,TGTGCCAGCCGCCAGGGCGGCTATGGCTACACCTTC
TRBD2,TRBJ2-7,.,TRBV27,CASSPLREGRYEQYF,TGTGCCAGCAGTCCCTTGCGGGAGGGCCGGTACGAGCAGTACTTC
.,TRBJ2-7,.,TRBV5-4,CASSLGRWTSTYEQYF,TGTGCCAGCAGCTTGGGGCGATGGACATCTACCTACGAGCAGTACTTC
TRBD2,TRBJ2-7,.,TRBV6-5,CASRALAGGTYEQYF,TGTGCCAGCAGAGCACTAGCGGGAGGAACCTACGAGCAGTACTTC
TRBD1,TRBJ2-7,.,TRBV19,CASRGTGAYEQYF,TGTGCCAGTCGTGGGACAGGAGCCTACGAGCAGTACTTC
.,TRBJ1-2,few,TRBV5-6,CASSLLGPNYGYTF,TGTGCCAGCAGCTTGCTGGGTCCAAACTATGGCTACACCTTC
.,TRBJ1-3,.,TRBV5-6,CASSLSGTGNTIYF,TGTGCCAGCAGCTTGTCAGGGACTGGAAACACCATATATTTT
.,TRBJ1-2,.,TRBV6-1,CASSEAAGNSYNYGYTF,TGTGCCAGCAGTGAAGCAGCAGGGAACTCTTATAACTATGGCTACACCTTC
.,TRBJ1-4,.,TRBV6-2/TRBV6-3,CASSWGPTNEKLFF,TGTGCCAGCAGTTGGGGACCAACTAATGAAAAACTGTTTTTT
.,TRBJ1-4,.,TRBV15,CATSRDPRAEEEKLFF,TGTGCCACCAGCAGAGATCCCAGGGCGGAGGAAGAAAAACTGTTTTTT
.,TRBJ1-1,.,TRBV11-3,CASSLGGMNTEAFF,TGTGCCAGCAGCTTAGGTGGGATGAACACTGAAGCTTTCTTT
TRBD1,TRBJ1-6,.,TRBV7-6,CASSLGRGPDSPLHF,TGTGCCAGCAGCTTAGGAAGGGGGCCAGATTCACCCCTCCACTTT
.,TRBJ1-6,.,TRBV6-5,CASSYPDLENSPLHF,TGTGCCAGCAGTTACCCGGATCTAGAAAATTCACCCCTCCACTTT
TRBD1,TRBJ2-2,.,TRBV24-1,CATSETGGGTGELFF,TGTGCCACCAGTGAAACAGGGGGCGGCACCGGGGAGCTGTTTTTT
TRBD1,TRBJ1-1,.,TRBV19,CASSIGGTVNTEAFF,TGTGCCAGTAGTATAGGGGGGACAGTCAACACTGAAGCTTTCTTT
.,TRBJ2-7,.,TRBV19,CASSVKGDTYEQYF,TGTGCCAGTAGTGTAAAGGGGGACACCTACGAGCAGTACTTC
.,TRBJ2-1,.,TRBV7-6,CASSHDIPGREQFF,TGTGCCAGCAGTCACGACATTCCTGGCCGGGAGCAGTTCTTC
TRBD2,TRBJ2-1,.,TRBV12-3/TRBV12-4,CASSLREVNEQFF,TGTGCCAGCAGTCTCCGGGAGGTAAATGAGCAGTTCTTC
.,TRBJ1-1,.,TRBV6-2/TRBV6-3,CASSYPAGELNTEAFF,TGTGCCAGCAGTTACCCCGCAGGGGAATTAAACACTGAAGCTTTCTTT
.,TRBJ1-5,.,TRBV19,CASSIRQYDSNQPQHF,TGTGCCAGTAGTATTAGGCAGTATGATAGCAATCAGCCCCAGCATTTT
.,TRBJ1-5,.,TRBV19,CASSPGLGQPQHF,TGTGCCAGTAGTCCGGGACTGGGTCAGCCCCAGCATTTT
.,TRBJ1-4,.,TRBV6-2/TRBV6-3,CASSYSQSTNEKLFF,TGTGCCAGCAGTTACTCTCAGTCAACTAATGAAAAACTGTTTTTT
.,TRBJ1-6,.,TRBV28,CASSPRESYNSPLHF,TGTGCCAGCAGTCCCAGGGAGTCCTATAATTCACCCCTCCACTTT
TRBD1,TRBJ2-3,.,TRBV6-6,CASEEGTGRADTQYF,TGTGCCAGCGAGGAAGGGACAGGGAGAGCAGATACGCAGTATTTT
TRBD2,TRBJ2-7,.,TRBV6-1,CASSEALAGGIYEQYF,TGTGCCAGCAGTGAAGCGCTAGCGGGAGGGATCTACGAGCAGTACTTC
.,TRBJ2-7,.,TRBV7-6,CASSLPTDSVHEQYF,TGTGCCAGCAGCTTACCAACGGACAGTGTCCACGAGCAGTACTTC
.,TRBJ2-2,.,TRBV30,CARSPQRRYTGELFF,TGTGCCCGGAGCCCCCAGCGGAGATACACCGGGGAGCTGTTTTTT
TRBD1,TRBJ1-4,.,TRBV6-4,CASSVTGGTEKLFF,TGTGCCAGCAGTGTTACAGGGGGTACTGAAAAACTGTTTTTT
.,TRBJ2-1,.,TRBV7-9,CASSFGTHMGPGNEQFF,TGTGCCAGCAGCTTCGGAACCCACATGGGGCCCGGGAATGAGCAGTTCTTC
.,TRBJ2-2,.,TRBV7-6,CASSSLVEAGELFF,TGTGCCAGCAGCTCCCTCGTCGAGGCCGGGGAGCTGTTTTTT
TRBD1,TRBJ2-7,.,TRBV19,CAIEPRDRGSREQYF,TGTGCCATCGAGCCCCGGGACAGGGGCTCGCGCGAGCAGTACTTC
.,TRBJ2-7,.,TRBV2,CASSEVVGIIRYF,TGTGCCAGCAGTGAAGTCGTAGGCATTATTCGGTACTTC
.,TRBJ2-7,.,TRBV19,CASSIDTRQSAPYEQYF,TGTGCCAGTAGTATAGACACTCGACAGTCGGCTCCGTACGAGCAGTACTTC
.,TRBJ1-2,.,TRBV18,CASSPLGPPTGYGYTF,TGTGCCAGCTCACCACTAGGCCCTCCCACAGGCTATGGCTACACCTTC
.,TRBJ1-4,.,TRBV24-1,CATSLGGRGDEKLFF,TGTGCCACCAGTCTCGGGGGGCGCGGTGATGAAAAACTGTTTTTT
TRBD1,TRBJ1-5,.,TRBV6-1,CASSEVPGQLYSNQPQHF,TGTGCCAGCAGTGAAGTTCCGGGACAGCTCTATAGCAATCAGCCCCAGCATTTT
TRBD1,TRBJ1-2,.,TRBV28,CASSSHRGGGYTF,TGTGCCAGCAGTTCACACAGGGGCGGGGGCTACACCTTC
.,TRBJ1-5,.,TRBV5-1,CASSEGTGSNQPQHF,TGCGCCAGCAGCGAAGGGACTGGGAGCAATCAGCCCCAGCATTTT
.,TRBJ1-2,.,TRBV21-1,CASSRGTHTF,TGTGCCAGCAGCAGAGGTACTCACACCTTC
.,TRBJ1-6,.,TRBV5-1,CASSSLSGGQGNSPLHF,TGCGCCAGCAGCTCCCTCTCCGGGGGGCAGGGGAATTCACCCCTCCACTTT
.,TRBJ1-2,few,TRBV27,CASSLDGGNYGYTF,TGTGCCAGCAGTCTAGACGGAGGAAACTATGGCTACACCTTC
.,TRBJ2-5,once,TRBV6-5,CASLLDRTKETQYF,TGTGCCTCCCTCCTCGACAGGACCAAAGAGACCCAGTACTTC
.,TRBJ2-5,.,TRBV7-6,CASGDQETQYF,TGTGCCAGCGGAGATCAAGAGACCCAGTACTTC
.,TRBJ2-6,once,TRBV9,CASSVEGAGANVLTF,TGTGCCAGCAGCGTAGAGGGAGCTGGGGCCAACGTCCTGACTTTC
.,TRBJ1-6,.,TRBV7-9,CASRPTGNVPNSPLHF,TGTGCCAGCAGACCGACAGGCAATGTCCCTAATTCACCCCTCCACTTT
.,TRBJ1-2,.,TRBV5-1,CASSLHYGYTF,TGCGCCAGCAGCTTGCACTATGGCTACACCTTC
.,TRBJ2-5,.,TRBV7-9,CASSLHQETQYF,TGTGCCAGCAGCTTACACCAAGAGACCCAGTACTTC
TRBD1,TRBJ1-6,once,TRBV19,CASSTAGQINSPLHF,TGTGCCAGTAGTACCGCGGGACAGATAAATTCACCCCTCCACTTT